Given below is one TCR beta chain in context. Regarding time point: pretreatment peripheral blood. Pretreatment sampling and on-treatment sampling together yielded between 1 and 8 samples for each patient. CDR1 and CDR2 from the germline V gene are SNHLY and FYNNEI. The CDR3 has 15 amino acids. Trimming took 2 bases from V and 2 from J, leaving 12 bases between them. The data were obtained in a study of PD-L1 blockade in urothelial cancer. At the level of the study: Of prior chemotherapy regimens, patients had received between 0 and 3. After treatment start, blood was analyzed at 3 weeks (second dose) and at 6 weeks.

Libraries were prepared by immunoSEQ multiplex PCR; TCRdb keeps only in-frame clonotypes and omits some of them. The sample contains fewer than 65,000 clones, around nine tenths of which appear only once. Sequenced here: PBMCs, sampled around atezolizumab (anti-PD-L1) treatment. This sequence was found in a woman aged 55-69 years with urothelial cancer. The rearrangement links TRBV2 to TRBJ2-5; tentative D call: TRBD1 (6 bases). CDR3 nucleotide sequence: TGTGCCAGCAGTGAATCCGGACAGAGACAAGAGACCCAGTACTTC. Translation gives CASSESGQRQETQYF.